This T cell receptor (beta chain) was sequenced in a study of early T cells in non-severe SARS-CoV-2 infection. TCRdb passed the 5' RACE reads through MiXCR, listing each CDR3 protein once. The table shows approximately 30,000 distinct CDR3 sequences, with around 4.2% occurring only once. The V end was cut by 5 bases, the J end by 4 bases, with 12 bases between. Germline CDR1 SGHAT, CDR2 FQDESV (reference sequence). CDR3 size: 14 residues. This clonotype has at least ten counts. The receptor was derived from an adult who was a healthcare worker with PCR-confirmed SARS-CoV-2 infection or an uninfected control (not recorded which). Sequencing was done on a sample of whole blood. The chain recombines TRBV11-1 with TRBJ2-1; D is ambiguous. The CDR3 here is CASSPRSLYNEQFF. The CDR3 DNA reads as TGTGCCAGCAGCCCACGATCCCTTTACAATGAGCAGTTCTTC.